This note documents a single T cell receptor beta chain sequence. Antigen unknown. The data were taken from a study of T cells expressing NK-cell markers. Overall study: Sorted CD3+CD56-NKG2C+, CD3+CD56+NKG2C+ and CD3+CD56+NKG2C- T cells supplied the TCR beta repertoires.

Whole-study findings and limits: About 1.0-7.0% of CD8+ T cells in roughly six donors belonged to dominant NKG2C+ clonotypes.

From the 5' RACE reads, TCRdb lists one entry per CDR3 protein and no DNA. The sample data list about 390,000 distinct CDR3 sequences. This CDR3 has 18 residues. The germline CDR1 and CDR2 sequences are MGHRA and YSYEKL. The receptor was isolated from a woman aged 45-65 years in good health. The J gene is TRBJ2-3, the V gene TRBV4-1; the TRBD2 assignment by TCRdb is unverifiable without DNA. The sequenced sample consisted of blood T cells: a sorted CD56 or NKG2C T cell subset, CD4+ or CD8+ T cells, or bulk PBMC T cells (not recorded which). The CDR3 here is CASSQEGLAGVSADTQYF.